This TCR beta chain was profiled in a study of shared clonotypes between healthy human individuals. Turning to the study itself: CD4 naive and memory got three plates each, CD8 naive two, CD8 memory one. Findings and limits, study-wide: Clonotypes not shared had lower generation probabilities than those common to all four donors. The sampled material consisted only of blood, and tissue repertoires are likely to differ.

Naive CD8 cells, CD45RO-negative and positively selected for CCR7, excluded terminally differentiated effector memory CD45RA+ cells. The CDR3 is 16 amino acids. CDR1 and CDR2 from the germline V gene are LGHNA and YSLEER. Trimming stripped 1 base from V and 2 bases from J, with 15 bases between. Concerning this clone itself: Its specificity is unknown.

Replicate sorted-subset PCRs were loaded with 150 to 200 ng DNA, 31,000 or so T cell genomes. The method was immunoSEQ multiplex PCR; TCRdb's version includes in-frame clones alone and lacks a portion of them. In the table there are almost 700,000 clones, about 91% of which are singletons. Sequencing was carried out using naive CD8+ T cells sorted from blood. The rearrangement uses TRBV4-3 and TRBJ2-7; D is uncertain. This receptor was identified in a man in his thirties or forties in good health. In DNA form, the CDR3 reads TGCGCCAGCAGCCAAGTTACGTCCCGACCTACCTACGAGCAGTACTTC. This codes for CASSQVTSRPTYEQYF.